A selection of T cell receptor beta chains follows, all from one sample in a study of blood T cell repertoires in COVID-19. Generated by immunoSEQ multiplex PCR, the TCRdb table keeps only in-frame clones and is missing some. The top ten hold 5.1% of the sample, which has roughly 97,000 clones, about 89% seen once. The source material was peripheral blood. The origin of the receptors is a human donor in a cohort sampled during active COVID-19. Both conserved end residues are part of each CDR3. D genes are given only for firm matches. Part of the rows lack a size; the others show once, few, many or a class for expanded clones.

>-|TRBV5-4|-|TRBJ2-5
TGTGCCAGCAGCTCTTTCCGGGAGACCCAGTACTTC
CASSSFRETQYF
>TRBD1|TRBV9|few|TRBJ2-7
TGTGCCAGCAGCGGAAGACCGACAGGGGATCCCTACGAGCAGTACTTC
CASSGRPTGDPYEQYF
>-|TRBV4-3|-|TRBJ2-3
TGCGCCAGCAGCCAAGACGATTGGCGGGGCACAGATACGCAGTATTTT
CASSQDDWRGTDTQYF
>-|TRBV30|-|TRBJ2-5
TGTGCCTGGAGTGTACTAGAGACCCAGTACTTC
CAWSVLETQYF
>TRBD2|TRBV11-1|-|TRBJ2-7
TGTGCCAGCAGCTTACTTGGGACTAGCGGACCCTACGAGCAGTACTTC
CASSLLGTSGPYEQYF
>TRBD2|TRBV6-6|few|TRBJ2-1
TGTGCCAGCACGTTAGCGGGAACCGATGAGCAGTTCTTC
CASTLAGTDEQFF
>TRBD2|TRBV5-6|few|TRBJ2-7
TGTGCCAGCAGCTCCATGACTAGCGGGAGCTACGAGCAGTACTTC
CASSSMTSGSYEQYF
>TRBD1|TRBV28|-|TRBJ1-6
TGTGCCAGCCGACCCACGACAGGGTATGGTAATTCACCCCTCCACTTT
CASRPTTGYGNSPLHF
>-|TRBV20-1|-|TRBJ2-7
TGCAGTGCTAGTCGCACACCCACCTACGAGCAGTACTTC
CSASRTPTYEQYF
>-|TRBV5-1|-|TRBJ2-5
TGCGCCAGCAGCTTCTTGTCCGCGCAAGAGACCCAGTACTTC
CASSFLSAQETQYF
>TRBD2|TRBV2|once|TRBJ2-1
TGTGCCAGCAGTGACGGACTAGGCACGAATGAGCAGTTCTTC
CASSDGLGTNEQFF
>TRBD1|TRBV12-3/TRBV12-4|-|TRBJ1-5
TGTGCCAGCAGTGAACACCGGGACAGCCAGCATTTT
CASSEHRDSQHF
>-|TRBV28|-|TRBJ1-1
TGTGCCAGCTACAAGGGGGTAAACACTGAAGCTTTCTTT
CASYKGVNTEAFF
>TRBD2|TRBV19|once|TRBJ2-3
TGTGCCAGTAGTATAGGAACCGGGACTAGTGTCAGCACAGATACGCAGTATTTT
CASSIGTGTSVSTDTQYF
>TRBD1|TRBV19|-|TRBJ1-2
TGTGCCAGTAGCCAACCAGGGGGAGGTGGCTACACCTTC
CASSQPGGGGYTF
>TRBD1|TRBV28|once|TRBJ1-3
TGTGCCAGCGCGAGGACAGGGCTCAAAGGTGGAAACACCATATATTTT
CASARTGLKGGNTIYF
>TRBD2|TRBV5-1|-|TRBJ2-1
TGCGCCAGCAGCTTGGTTAAAACTGGCGGGGGGGGGTCTGAGCAGTTCTTC
CASSLVKTGGGGSEQFF
>TRBD2|TRBV6-1|-|TRBJ2-3
TGTGCCAGCAGTGATAGCGGGAGTGGCGCAGATACGCAGTATTTT
CASSDSGSGADTQYF